A selection of T cell receptor beta chains follows, all from one sample in a study of blood T cell repertoires in COVID-19. Here immunoSEQ multiplex PCR was the method, and the copy in TCRdb shows in-frame clones only, minus some. This repertoire shows 70,000 to 95,000 clones, roughly 80% found once; its top ten account for 20% to 25%. The sample consisted of peripheral blood. The receptors shown here come from a woman in her seventies with acute or convalescent COVID-19. The conserved cysteine and the conserved F or W are not part of the CDR3 here. The order of the fields is D gene, J gene, clone size, V gene, CDR3 protein. The D gene is left open where the match is weak. A clone size is listed for some rows: how often the clone was seen (once, few, many), or a class if it is expanded.

>-|TRBJ1-2|-|TRBV16
ASSQSAGFQGYGYT
>-|TRBJ1-1|once|TRBV18
ASSPQAKNTEAF
>-|TRBJ2-2|once|TRBV6-5
ASRLGPANTGELF
>TRBD1|TRBJ2-2|-|TRBV11-3
ASRSPGTGRTGELF
>TRBD2|TRBJ2-1|-|TRBV5-1
ASSFRPGGPVEQF
>TRBD1|TRBJ1-2|-|TRBV4-1
ASSHPGQGTRYGYT
>TRBD1|TRBJ1-2|-|TRBV6-5
ASHRGGQIYGYT
>TRBD1|TRBJ1-1|few|TRBV7-2
ASSHGQGNTEAF
>TRBD2|TRBJ2-1|-|TRBV19
ASSIRLAGGQSYNEQF
>-|TRBJ2-5|-|TRBV6-6
ASSGGAMNQETQY
>TRBD2|TRBJ2-1|once|TRBV5-1
ASSLLAGGLDNEQF
>-|TRBJ2-7|once|TRBV6-1
ASSERASSYEQY
>TRBD1|TRBJ2-2|-|TRBV19
ALRGQGLTGELF
>-|TRBJ1-5|-|TRBV15
ATSRDLGGQPQH
>-|TRBJ2-1|-|TRBV2
ASRVFDRGEQF
>TRBD2|TRBJ2-1|-|TRBV3-1/TRBV3-2
ASSQLAGGPHEQF
>-|TRBJ2-1|-|TRBV29-1
SVPAGYNEQF
>-|TRBJ1-1|-|TRBV19
ASSSTGHSNTEAF
>-|TRBJ1-1|-|TRBV2
ASREWTQNTEAF
>-|TRBJ2-1|once|TRBV5-1
ASSLGTNSYNEQF
>-|TRBJ2-1|once|TRBV7-3
ASSFQYSTGRNEQF
>TRBD1|TRBJ2-3|-|TRBV2
ASRWDRRNTDTQY
>TRBD1|TRBJ2-7|-|TRBV6-1
ASSERTGSYEQY
>TRBD1|TRBJ1-5|-|TRBV11-2
ASSFSGTGGNQPQH
>-|TRBJ2-2|-|TRBV7-2
ASSFDWLNTGELF
>TRBD1|TRBJ2-7|-|TRBV20-1
SASLLGQGIDEQY
>TRBD1|TRBJ2-5|-|TRBV6-5
ASTRRQGDTETQY
>TRBD1|TRBJ2-7|-|TRBV5-1
ASSLVGQSYEQY
>TRBD1|TRBJ2-5|-|TRBV5-1
ASSPRPTGPQKETQY
>TRBD1|TRBJ1-3|-|TRBV19
ASSPTNRGSGNTIY
>-|TRBJ1-2|-|TRBV5-1
ASSSRDGYT
>TRBD2|TRBJ2-7|-|TRBV5-1
ASTPSGPPYEQY
>TRBD1|TRBJ1-2|-|TRBV7-2
ASSLTPGQSSGYT
>TRBD2|TRBJ2-1|-|TRBV9
ASSVGSGLAGGGEQF
>-|TRBJ1-1|-|TRBV5-5
ASRFVGAPSGTEAF
>TRBD1|TRBJ1-3|-|TRBV28
ASSRDRGRISGNTIY
>-|TRBJ1-5|-|TRBV28
ASTIGWSNQPQH
>TRBD1|TRBJ1-5|-|TRBV10-3
AISRTGSNQPQH
>-|TRBJ2-5|-|TRBV3-1/TRBV3-2
ASSQDIGGTQY
>TRBD2|TRBJ2-3|once|TRBV5-4
ASSPGGGSTDTQY
>-|TRBJ2-7|many|TRBV19
ASSPEQLSSYEQY
>-|TRBJ1-1|-|TRBV9
ASSAHISGPAF
>TRBD1|TRBJ2-7|-|TRBV18
ASSPDRDLYEQY
>-|TRBJ1-1|-|TRBV18
ASSPPGVNTEAF
>-|TRBJ1-4|-|TRBV7-6
ASSLGGRTNEKLF
>TRBD2|TRBJ2-7|-|TRBV5-1
ASSYSGSYEQY
>-|TRBJ1-2|-|TRBV7-7
ASSYSSGSTNYGYT